The sequence of this TCR beta chain was determined in a study of cytomegalovirus exposure and HLA in healthy donors. About the study: A prior analysis found about 120 million unique TCR beta sequences from approximately 190 million T cells.

PCR primers comprised 60 Vbeta and 13 Jbeta primers. Clones were read by immunoSEQ multiplex PCR, and TCRdb kept only the in-frame ones, dropping some. The table shows 150,000 to 200,000 clones, with roughly 80% occurring only once. Looked up from germline, CDR1 is SEHNR and CDR2 is FQNEAQ (reference sequence). V gave up 4 bases and J gave up 4 bases, with 14 bases separating them. This CDR3 has 15 residues. Study-level results: A later analysis reported that several of the most significant clusters appeared to be linked to common viral pathogens, among them Epstein-Barr virus. DRB1 showed the most TCR associations and HLA-C the fewest in a later analysis, as rates varied by HLA locus. Compared with the roughly 670-donor mean, an Asian-associated ancestry cluster reportedly had fewer N-insertions, according to a later analysis.

With regard to this clone: Its antigen is unidentified.

V and J are TRBV7-9 and TRBJ2-1, with D possibly TRBD2 on 7 matching bases. Sample: PBMCs. This clonotype originated in a female donor in good health and CMV-seronegative. The CDR3 nucleotides read TGTGCCAGCAGCTCGGGGGGCGAGGGGTACAATGAGCAGTTCTTC. Its translation is CASSSGGEGYNEQFF.